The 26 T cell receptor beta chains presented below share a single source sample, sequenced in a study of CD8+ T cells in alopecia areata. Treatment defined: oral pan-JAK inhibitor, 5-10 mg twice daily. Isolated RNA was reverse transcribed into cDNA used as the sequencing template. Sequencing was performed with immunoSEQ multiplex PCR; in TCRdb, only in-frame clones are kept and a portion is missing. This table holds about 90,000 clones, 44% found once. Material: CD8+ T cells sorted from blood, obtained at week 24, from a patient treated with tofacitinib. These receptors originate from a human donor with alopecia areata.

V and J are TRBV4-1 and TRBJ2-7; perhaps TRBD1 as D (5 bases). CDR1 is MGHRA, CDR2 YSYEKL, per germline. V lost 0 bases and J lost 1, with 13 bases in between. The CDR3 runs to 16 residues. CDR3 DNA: TGCGCCAGCAGCCAAGATTCGGTGGGGCATTCCTACGAGCAGTACTTC. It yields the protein CASSQDSVGHSYEQYF.

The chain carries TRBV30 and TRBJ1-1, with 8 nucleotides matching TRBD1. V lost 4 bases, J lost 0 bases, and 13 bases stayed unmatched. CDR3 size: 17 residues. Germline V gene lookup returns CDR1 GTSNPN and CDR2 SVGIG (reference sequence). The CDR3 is CAWTRGQASGMNTEAFF. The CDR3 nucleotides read TGTGCCTGGACCCGGGGACAGGCCTCTGGTATGAACACTGAAGCTTTCTTT.

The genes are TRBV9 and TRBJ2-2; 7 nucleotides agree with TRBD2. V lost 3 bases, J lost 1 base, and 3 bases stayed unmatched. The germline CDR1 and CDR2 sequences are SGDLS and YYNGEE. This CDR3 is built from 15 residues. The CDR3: CASSGREGNTGELFF. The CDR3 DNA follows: TGTGCCAGCAGCGGCAGGGAGGGGAACACCGGGGAGCTGTTTTTT.

The CDR3 sequence: CASSVVGGDQFF. DNA of the CDR3: TGTGCCAGCAGCGTAGTTGGCGGGGATCAGTTCTTC. The chain employs TRBV9 and TRBJ2-1; the D gene is possibly TRBD2 (6 bases). Trimming pared 0 bases from V and 13 bases from J, leaving 11 bases between. This CDR3 contains 12 residues. Germline V CDR1 and CDR2: SGDLS, YYNGEE.

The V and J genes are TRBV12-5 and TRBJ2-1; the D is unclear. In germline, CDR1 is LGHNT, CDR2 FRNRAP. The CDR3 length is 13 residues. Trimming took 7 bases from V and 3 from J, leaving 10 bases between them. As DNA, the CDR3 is TGTGCTAGTGCCCTGTACAGCTACAATGAGCAGTTCTTC. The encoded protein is CASALYSYNEQFF.

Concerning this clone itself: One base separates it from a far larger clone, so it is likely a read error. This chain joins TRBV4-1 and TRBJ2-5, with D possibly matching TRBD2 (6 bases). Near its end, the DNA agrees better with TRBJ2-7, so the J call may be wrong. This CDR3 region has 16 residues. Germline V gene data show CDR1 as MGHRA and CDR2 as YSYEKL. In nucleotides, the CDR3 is TGCGCCAGCAGCCAAGATTCGACTAGTCCCTCCTACGAGCAGTACTTC. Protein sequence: CASSQDSTSPSYEQYF.

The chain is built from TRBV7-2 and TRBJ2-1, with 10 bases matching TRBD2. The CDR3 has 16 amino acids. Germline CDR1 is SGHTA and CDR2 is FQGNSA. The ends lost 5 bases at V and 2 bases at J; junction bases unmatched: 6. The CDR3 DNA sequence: TGTGCCAGCAGCCCGTTAGCGGGAGGTCCCTACAATGAGCAGTTCTTC. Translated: CASSPLAGGPYNEQFF.

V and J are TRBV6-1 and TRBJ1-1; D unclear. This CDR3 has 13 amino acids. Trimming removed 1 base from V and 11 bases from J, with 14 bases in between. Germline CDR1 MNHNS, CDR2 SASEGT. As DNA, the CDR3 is TGTGCCAGCAGTGAAGGGAGGAAGGGCCTTGCTTTCTTT. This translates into CASSEGRKGLAFF.

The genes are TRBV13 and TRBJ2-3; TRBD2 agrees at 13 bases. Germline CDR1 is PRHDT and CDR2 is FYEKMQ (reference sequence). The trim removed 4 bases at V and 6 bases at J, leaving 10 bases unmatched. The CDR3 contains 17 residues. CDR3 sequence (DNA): TGTGCCAGCAGCTCCAGGACTAGCGGGAGTCTCTGGGATACGCAGTATTTT. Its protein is CASSSRTSGSLWDTQYF.

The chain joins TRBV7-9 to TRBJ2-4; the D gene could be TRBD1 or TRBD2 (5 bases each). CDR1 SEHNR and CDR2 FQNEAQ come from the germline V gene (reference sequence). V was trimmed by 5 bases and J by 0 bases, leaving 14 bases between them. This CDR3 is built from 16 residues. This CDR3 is CASSLRGDLAKNIQYF. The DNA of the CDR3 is TGTGCCAGCAGCCTCCGAGGGGATTTAGCCAAAAACATTCAGTACTTC.

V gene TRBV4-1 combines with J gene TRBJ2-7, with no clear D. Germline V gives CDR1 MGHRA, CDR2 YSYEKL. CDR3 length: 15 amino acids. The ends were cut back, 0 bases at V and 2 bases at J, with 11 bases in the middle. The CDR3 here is CASSQDPDAAYEQYF. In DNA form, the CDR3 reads TGCGCCAGCAGCCAAGATCCGGACGCCGCCTACGAGCAGTACTTC.

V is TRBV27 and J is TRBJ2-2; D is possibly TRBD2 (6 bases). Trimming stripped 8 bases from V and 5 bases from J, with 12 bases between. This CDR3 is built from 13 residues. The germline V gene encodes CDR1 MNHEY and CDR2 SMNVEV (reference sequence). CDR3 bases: TGTGCCAGCGGGGTGAGCGGGACCGGGGAGCTGTTTTTT. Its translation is CASGVSGTGELFF.

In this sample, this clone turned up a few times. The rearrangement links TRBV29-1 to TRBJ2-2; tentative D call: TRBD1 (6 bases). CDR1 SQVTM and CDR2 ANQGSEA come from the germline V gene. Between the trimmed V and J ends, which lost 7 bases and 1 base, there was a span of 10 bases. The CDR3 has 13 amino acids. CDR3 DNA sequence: TGCAGCGCTAGACAGGAGAACACCGGGGAGCTGTTTTTT. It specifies CSARQENTGELFF.

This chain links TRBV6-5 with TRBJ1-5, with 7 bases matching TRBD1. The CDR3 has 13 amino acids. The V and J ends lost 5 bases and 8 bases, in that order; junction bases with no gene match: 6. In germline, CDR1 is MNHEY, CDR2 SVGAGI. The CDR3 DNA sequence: TGTGCCAGCAGTCGGAGGGGGCGCAAGCCCCAGCATTTT. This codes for CASSRRGRKPQHF.

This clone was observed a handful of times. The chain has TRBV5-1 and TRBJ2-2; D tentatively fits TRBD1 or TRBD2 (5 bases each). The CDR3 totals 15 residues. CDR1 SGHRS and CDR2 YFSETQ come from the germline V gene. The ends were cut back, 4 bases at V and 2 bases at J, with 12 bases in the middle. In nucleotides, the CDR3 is TGCGCCAGCAGCCTGGCCGGGGCAAACACCGGGGAGCTGTTTTTT. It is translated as CASSLAGANTGELFF.

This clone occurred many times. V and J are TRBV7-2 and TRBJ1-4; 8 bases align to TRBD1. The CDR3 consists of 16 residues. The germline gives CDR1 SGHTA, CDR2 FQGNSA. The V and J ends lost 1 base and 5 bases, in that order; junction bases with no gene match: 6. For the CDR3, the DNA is TGTGCCAGCAGCTTAGGGACAGGGACCTTCAATGAAAAACTGTTTTTT. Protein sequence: CASSLGTGTFNEKLFF.

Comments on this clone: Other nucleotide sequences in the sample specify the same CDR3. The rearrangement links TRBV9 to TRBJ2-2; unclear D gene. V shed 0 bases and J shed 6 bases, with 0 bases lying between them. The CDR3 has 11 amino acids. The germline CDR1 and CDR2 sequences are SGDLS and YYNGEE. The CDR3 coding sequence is TGTGCCAGCAGCGTAGCCGGGGAGCTGTTTTTT. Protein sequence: CASSVAGELFF.

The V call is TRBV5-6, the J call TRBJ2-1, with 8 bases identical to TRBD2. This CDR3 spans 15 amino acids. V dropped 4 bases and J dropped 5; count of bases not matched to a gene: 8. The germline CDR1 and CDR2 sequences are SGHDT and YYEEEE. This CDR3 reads CASSLGLAPNNEQFF. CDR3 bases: TGTGCCAGCAGCCTCGGACTAGCTCCTAACAATGAGCAGTTCTTC.

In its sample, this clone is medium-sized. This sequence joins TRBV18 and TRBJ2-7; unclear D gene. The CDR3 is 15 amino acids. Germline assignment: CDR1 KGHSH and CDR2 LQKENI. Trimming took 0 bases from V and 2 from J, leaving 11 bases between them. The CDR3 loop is CASSPPSGAAYEQYF. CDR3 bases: TGTGCCAGCTCACCACCGTCGGGTGCGGCCTACGAGCAGTACTTC.

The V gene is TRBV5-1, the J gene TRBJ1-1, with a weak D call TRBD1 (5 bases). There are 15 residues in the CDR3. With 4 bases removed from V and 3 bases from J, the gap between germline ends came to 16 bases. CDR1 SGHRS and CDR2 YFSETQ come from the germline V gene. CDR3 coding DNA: TGCGCCAGCAGCGTCAACAGGATCAAGGACACTGAAGCTTTCTTT. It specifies CASSVNRIKDTEAFF.

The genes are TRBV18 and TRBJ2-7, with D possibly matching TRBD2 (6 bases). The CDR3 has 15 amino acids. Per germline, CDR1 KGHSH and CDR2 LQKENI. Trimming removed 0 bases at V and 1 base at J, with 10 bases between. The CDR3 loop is CASSPPGGASYEQYF. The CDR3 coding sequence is TGTGCCAGCTCACCACCAGGAGGGGCGTCCTACGAGCAGTACTTC. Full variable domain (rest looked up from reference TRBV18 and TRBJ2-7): NAGVMQNPRHLVRRRGQEARLRCSPMKGHSHVYWYRQLPEEGLKFMVYLQKENIIDESGMPKERFSAEFPKEGPSILRIQQVVRGDSAAYFCASSPPGGASYEQYFGPGTRLTVT.

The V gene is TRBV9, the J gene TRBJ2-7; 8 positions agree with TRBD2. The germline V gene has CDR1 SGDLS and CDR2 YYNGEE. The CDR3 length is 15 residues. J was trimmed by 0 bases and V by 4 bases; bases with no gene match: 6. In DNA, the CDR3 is TGTGCCAGCAGCCCCCCCAGCGGGAGCTCCTACGAGCAGTACTTC. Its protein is CASSPPSGSSYEQYF.

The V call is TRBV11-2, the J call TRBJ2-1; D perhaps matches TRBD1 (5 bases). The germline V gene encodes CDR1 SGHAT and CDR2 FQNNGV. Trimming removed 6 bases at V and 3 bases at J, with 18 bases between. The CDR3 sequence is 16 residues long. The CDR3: CASRSPRQTIYNEQFF. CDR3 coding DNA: TGTGCCAGCAGGTCCCCCCGACAGACGATCTACAATGAGCAGTTCTTC.

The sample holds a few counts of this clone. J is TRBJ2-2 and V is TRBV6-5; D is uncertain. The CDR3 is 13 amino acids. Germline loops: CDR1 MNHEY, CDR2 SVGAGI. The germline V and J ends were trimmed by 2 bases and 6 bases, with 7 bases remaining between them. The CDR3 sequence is CASSYGEPGELFF. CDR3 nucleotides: TGTGCCAGCAGTTACGGGGAACCCGGGGAGCTGTTTTTT.

The CDR3 is CASRGDRGGETQYF. As DNA, the CDR3 is TGTGCCAGCAGGGGGGACAGGGGCGGAGAGACCCAGTACTTC. J is TRBJ2-5 and V is TRBV9; 10 bases map to TRBD1. Germline CDR1 reads SGDLS; CDR2 reads YYNGEE. The CDR3 runs 14 residues. V shed 5 bases, J shed 4 bases, and the junction held 5 bases outside the gene matches.

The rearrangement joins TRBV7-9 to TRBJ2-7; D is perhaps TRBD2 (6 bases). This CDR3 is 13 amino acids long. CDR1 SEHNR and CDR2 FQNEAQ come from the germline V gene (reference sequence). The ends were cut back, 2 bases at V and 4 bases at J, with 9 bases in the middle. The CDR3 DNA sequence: TGTGCCAGCAGCTTAAGGGACTTTTACGAGCAGTACTTC. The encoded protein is CASSLRDFYEQYF. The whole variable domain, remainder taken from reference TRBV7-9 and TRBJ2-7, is DTGVSQNPRHKITKRGQNVTFRCDPISEHNRLYWYRQTLGQGPEFLTYFQNEAQLEKSRLLSDRFSAERPKGSFSTLEIQRTEQGDSAMYLCASSLRDFYEQYFGPGTRLTVT.